The T cell receptor beta chain described here comes from a study of T cell responses to AZD1222 COVID-19 vaccine. General study results and limits: Seropositive AZD1222 recipients at baseline numbered only five or six. With dominance at 160-218 and 743-854, vaccine-associated CD4 TCRs spanned spike.

Only in-frame clones appear in the TCRdb table, and some are missing; sequencing was by immunoSEQ multiplex PCR. This sample has roughly 200,000 clones, with roughly 92% found just once. V was shortened by 6 bases and J by 2 bases, with 16 bases between the two germline ends. The CDR3 has 15 amino acids. The germline gives CDR1 MDHEN, CDR2 SYDVKM. Turning to this clone: Its antigen is currently unknown.

The TCR was taken from an adult who received the MenACWY meningococcal vaccine as a control. The chain has TRBV28 and TRBJ2-5; the D gene is possibly TRBD2 (6 bases). This material consisted of peripheral blood, taken 28 days after the second dose of the MenACWY control vaccine. The CDR3 sequence: CASSSRSGLQETQYF. The CDR3, as DNA: TGTGCCAGCAGCTCCCGTTCGGGACTTCAAGAGACCCAGTACTTC. The entire variable domain, with the rest obtained from reference TRBV28 and TRBJ2-5, is as follows: DVKVTQSSRYLVKRTGEKVFLECVQDMDHENMFWYRQDPGLGLRLIYFSYDVKMKEKGDIPEGYSVSREKKERFSLILESASTNQTSMYLCASSSRSGLQETQYFGPGTRLLVL.